This T cell receptor beta chain derives from a study of blood T cell repertoires in COVID-19 (dated by TCRdb to 2018 to 2020). Study-wide context: Samples from collaborators originated in the United States, Italy and Spain and spanned both the acute and convalescent phases of COVID-19. The repertoires were made available in a free public database intended to serve as a resource for research on the immune response to SARS-CoV-2. A de-identified subject ID, COVID-19 status, age in years and sex were almost always included in the sample metadata. Where HLA class I and class II types were available, the types were taken from metadata supplied by the sample provider, not from assay-based typing. Deeply sampled blood TCRbeta repertoires from subjects exposed to, actively infected with, or recovered from COVID-19 were included in the dataset. The prospective study material was composed of cDNA or gDNA derived from T cells, B-cell-depleted T cells, or PBMCs. Samples came from the ongoing ImmuneRACE study (first 160 participants) plus 1,254 subjects from 6 global collaborators. Broad study findings and their caveats: Clinical and demographic metadata were provided uncurated, with the amount varying by source and participant.

The immunoSEQ Assay, a bias-controlled multiplex PCR, was used to amplify TCRbeta CDR3 regions from genomic DNA. For the original study's pipeline: The number of nucleated cells in each sample was estimated by amplification of reference gene primers within the assay. Sequence reads were collapsed and filtered to measure the absolute abundance of every unique TCRbeta CDR3 rearrangement. For each sample, productive Simpson clonality was calculated by taking the square root of Simpson's diversity index across productive rearrangements. The immuneACCESS repertoire file appears here via TCRdb, limited to in-frame rearrangements. These files lack a portion of the clones; in checked studies, under half of the deficit traces to unresolved V genes, and the cause of the others is not known. V, J and clone size are taken as reported in that table, and D and trimming were inferred from the DNA itself. The sample yields more than 85,000 clones; approximately 82% were counted once. The ten largest clones represent about 9% of the sample.

The collaborating institutions used their own protocols to collect whole blood in K2EDTA tubes. For TCRbeta analysis, collaborators shipped samples as frozen whole blood, isolated PBMCs, or DNA extracted from either of those sample types. With respect to this clone: Its cognate antigen has yet to be identified. Within one base of it there is no much larger clone, and no base qualities were kept.

Including cysteine and phenylalanine, the CDR3 has 16 amino acids. Only CDR3 DNA is held: 48 bases, read in frame from base 1. Germline trimming amounts to 5 bases on V and 10 bases on J, with 13 as the count of junction bases outside the gene matches. CDR1 and CDR2, looked up from the germline V gene (reference sequence), are LGHDT and YNNKEL. Material for sequencing was peripheral blood. The receptor was derived from a man aged 55 to 70 with active or convalescent COVID-19. The chain is made from TRBV3-1 (or the pseudogene TRBV3-2) and TRBJ1-6; 8 middle bases align to TRBD1. At the DNA level, the sequence is TGTGCCAGCAGCGCCGCTCTCGGACAGGGAGGATCACCCCTCCACTTT. Translation gives CASSAALGQGGSPLHF.